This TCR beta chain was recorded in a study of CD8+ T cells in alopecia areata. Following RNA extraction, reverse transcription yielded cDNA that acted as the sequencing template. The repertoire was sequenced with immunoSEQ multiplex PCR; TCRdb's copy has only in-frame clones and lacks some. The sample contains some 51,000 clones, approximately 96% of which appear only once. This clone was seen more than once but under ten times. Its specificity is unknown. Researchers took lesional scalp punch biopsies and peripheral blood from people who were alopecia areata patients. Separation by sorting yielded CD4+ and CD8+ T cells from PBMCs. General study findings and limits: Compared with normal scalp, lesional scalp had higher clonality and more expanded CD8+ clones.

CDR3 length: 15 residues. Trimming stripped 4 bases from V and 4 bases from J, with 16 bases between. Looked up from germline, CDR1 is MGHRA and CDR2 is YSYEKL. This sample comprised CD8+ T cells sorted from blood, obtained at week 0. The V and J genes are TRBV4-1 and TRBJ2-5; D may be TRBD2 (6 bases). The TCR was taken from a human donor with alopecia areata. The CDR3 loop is CASSRFLTSGETQYF. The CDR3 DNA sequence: TGCGCCAGCAGCCGATTCCTGACTAGTGGAGAGACCCAGTACTTC.